What follows are 11 T cell receptor beta chains derived from one specimen sequenced in a study of blood T cell repertoires in COVID-19 (dated by TCRdb to the early 2020s). Libraries were made using the immunoSEQ multiplex PCR assay. TCRdb's version of the immuneACCESS table is confined to in-frame rearrangements and falls short of the full clone set. An unresolved V gene accounts for under half of the shortfall where checked; the remainder is of unknown origin. The table for this sample lists 300,000 to 350,000 clones; 83% of them were counted only once. Clones ranked in the top ten supply 2.5% to 3% of the sample. Sequencing used peripheral blood. These receptors came from a man between 25 and 39 years old with active or convalescent COVID-19.

This chain joins TRBV7-6 and TRBJ2-7, with 8 bases identical to TRBD1. The CDR3 extends over 15 amino acids. The V gene's germline CDR1 is SGHVS and CDR2 FNYEAQ. J lost 1 base, V lost 4 bases, and 6 bases had no gene match. This chain's CDR3 is CASSSDRELSYEQYF. The CDR3 DNA sequence: TGTGCCAGCAGCTCGGACAGGGAACTTTCCTACGAGCAGTACTTC.

The sample holds a few counts of this clone. The chain links TRBV7-3 to TRBJ2-7; D may be TRBD1 (6 bases). This CDR3 spans 12 amino acids. The ends were cut back, 5 bases at V and 6 bases at J, with 11 bases in the middle. From germline, CDR1 is SGHTA and CDR2 FQGTGA. The CDR3 sequence is CASSKTGREQYF. The CDR3, as DNA: TGTGCCAGCAGCAAGACAGGACGCGAGCAGTACTTC. The whole variable domain, filled in from reference TRBV7-3 and TRBJ2-7, reads GAGVSQTPSNKVTEKGKYVELRCDPISGHTALYWYRQSLGQGPEFLIYFQGTGAADDSGLPNDRFFAVRPEGSVSTLKIQRTERGDSAVYLCASSKTGREQYFGPGTRLTVT.

The CDR3 DNA reads TGTGCCAGCTCCCTCCTAGGCAGCCGATACAACAATGAGCAGTTCTTC. Amino acid sequence: CASSLLGSRYNNEQFF. The rearrangement links TRBV18 to TRBJ2-1; D uncertain. The CDR3 length is 16 residues. Germline lookup yields CDR1 KGHSH and CDR2 LQKENI. The germline V and J ends were trimmed by 6 bases and 5 bases, with 20 bases remaining between them. Looking up the rest from reference TRBV18 and TRBJ2-1 gives the full variable domain: NAGVMQNPRHLVRRRGQEARLRCSPMKGHSHVYWYRQLPEEGLKFMVYLQKENIIDESGMPKERFSAEFPKEGPSILRIQQVVRGDSAAYFCASSLLGSRYNNEQFFGPGTRLTVL.

Here the CDR3 reads CASSQDKSRNYGYTF. CDR3 nucleotide sequence: TGCGCCAGCAGCCAAGATAAGAGTAGAAACTATGGCTACACCTTC. This chain joins TRBV4-1 and TRBJ1-2; D is ambiguous. Germline V gene sequence: CDR1 MGHRA, CDR2 YSYEKL. V was shortened by 0 bases and J by 2 bases, with 10 bases between the two germline ends. The CDR3 sequence is 15 residues long.

The chain combines TRBV30 with TRBJ1-2; TRBD1 matches at 9 bases. CDR3 size: 13 residues. Germline V CDR1 and CDR2: GTSNPN, SVGIG (reference sequence). The V segment lost 7 bases and the J segment 2 bases; nucleotides outside the gene matches: 5. CDR3 region: CASGQGLNYGYTF. The CDR3 DNA follows: TGTGCCTCGGGACAGGGACTCAACTATGGCTACACCTTC.

This clone was observed once. The chain joins TRBV6-5 to TRBJ2-3, with 7 bases matching TRBD2. The junction had 7 bases not matched to a gene; V was cut back by 6 bases and J by 4 bases. CDR3 length: 14 amino acids. Germline values: CDR1 MNHEY, CDR2 SVGAGI. This chain's CDR3 is CASRIGGSSDTQYF. The DNA of the CDR3 is TGTGCCAGCAGGATTGGCGGGAGTTCAGATACGCAGTATTTT.

As DNA, the CDR3 is TGCGCCAGCAGCGTCGGCGGGGCCTATCGGGGAAATTCACCCCTCCACTTT. Translating it yields CASSVGGAYRGNSPLHF. The rearrangement links TRBV4-1 to TRBJ1-6, with D tentatively TRBD1 (5 bases). Trimming took off 5 bases at V and 7 bases at J, with 21 bases between the two ends. The CDR3 extends over 17 amino acids. Looked up from germline, CDR1 is MGHRA and CDR2 is YSYEKL.

V is TRBV5-4 and J is TRBJ2-1, with D tentatively TRBD2 (7 bases). Germline values: CDR1 SGHNT, CDR2 YYREEE (reference sequence). V gave up 5 bases and J gave up 0 bases, with 15 bases separating them. This CDR3 has 16 amino acids. Written as DNA, the CDR3 is TGTGCCAGCAGAGAGGGGGGGGCGAGCTCCTACAATGAGCAGTTCTTC. Its protein is CASREGGASSYNEQFF.

The V gene is TRBV11-2, the J gene TRBJ1-5, with D tentatively TRBD1 (6 bases). Germline CDR1 reads SGHAT; CDR2 reads FQNNGV. The CDR3 length is 17 residues. V dropped 1 base and J dropped 7 bases, with 20 bases sitting between them. In DNA form, the CDR3 reads TGTGCCAGCAGCTTAGTGGCGACAGGACTCTCCCGGCAGCCCCAGCATTTT. Encoded protein: CASSLVATGLSRQPQHF.

The rearrangement links TRBV11-2 to TRBJ2-7, with TRBD1 matching 7 bases. CDR3 length: 16 residues. Trimming removed 0 bases from V and 5 bases from J; junction bases left unmatched: 10. Germline V gives CDR1 SGHAT, CDR2 FQNNGV. Here the CDR3 reads CASSLEGLRGTDEQYF. The CDR3 region has the DNA TGTGCCAGCAGCTTAGAGGGGTTGCGAGGGACAGACGAGCAGTACTTC.

The CDR3 coding sequence is TGTGCCAGCTCACCACAGAGTTCAGGGGGCGCGGGGGAGCAGTACTTC. As protein: CASSPQSSGGAGEQYF. The V gene is TRBV18, the J gene TRBJ2-7; 8 bases fit TRBD1. Germline V gives CDR1 KGHSH, CDR2 LQKENI. The length of the CDR3 is 16 residues. J gave up 7 bases and V 1 base, and 12 bases lay outside the gene matches. The variable domain in full, completed from reference TRBV18 and TRBJ2-7, reads NAGVMQNPRHLVRRRGQEARLRCSPMKGHSHVYWYRQLPEEGLKFMVYLQKENIIDESGMPKERFSAEFPKEGPSILRIQQVVRGDSAAYFCASSPQSSGGAGEQYFGPGTRLTVT.